Following are 27 T cell receptor beta chains from one sample sequenced in a study of blood T cell repertoires in COVID-19. The repertoire was sequenced with immunoSEQ multiplex PCR; TCRdb's copy has only in-frame clones and lacks some. Of about 140,000 clones listed, more than 75% are singletons. Sequencing used PBMCs or T cells enriched from blood (not recorded which). The receptors shown here come from a man between 60 and 70 years old who had recovered from COVID-19.

V usage is TRBV6-5 and J usage is TRBJ2-7; TRBD1 matches 10 bases. The CDR3 sequence is 15 residues long. Trimming at V came to 6 bases and at J to 4 bases, leaving 9 bases not matched to a gene. The V gene's germline CDR1 is MNHEY and CDR2 SVGAGI. The CDR3 loop is CASRSTGGAEYEQYF. In DNA, the CDR3 is TGTGCCAGCAGATCGACAGGGGGCGCGGAATACGAGCAGTACTTC.

The V gene is TRBV6-5, the J gene TRBJ2-7, with 8 bases fitting TRBD2. Germline V gives CDR1 MNHEY, CDR2 SVGAGI. The CDR3 loop spans 15 amino acids. Germline trimming cut 4 bases from V and 3 bases from J; bases unmatched to any gene: 8. CDR3 protein: CASSLGAAGVYEQYF. The CDR3 coding sequence is TGTGCCAGCAGTTTGGGAGCAGCGGGGGTCTACGAGCAGTACTTC.

The chain has TRBV19 and TRBJ2-3; TRBD2 might be the D (7 bases). V was pared by 7 bases and J by 0 bases, with 14 bases between. Germline V gives CDR1 LNHDA, CDR2 SQIVND (reference sequence). The CDR3 has 15 residues. The CDR3 is CASTIAGASTDTQYF. CDR3 DNA: TGTGCCAGTACCATCGCGGGGGCTAGCACAGATACGCAGTATTTT.

The chain links TRBV7-9 to TRBJ2-1, with D unclear. This CDR3 contains 15 residues. V was shortened by 4 bases and J by 0 bases, with 10 bases between the two germline ends. Germline values: CDR1 SEHNR, CDR2 FQNEAQ (reference sequence). In nucleotides, the CDR3 is TGTGCCAGCAGCTCGACACCGAGCTCCTACAATGAGCAGTTCTTC. This translates into CASSSTPSSYNEQFF.

The chain combines TRBV7-9 with TRBJ1-1; the D gene is possibly TRBD1 (5 bases). This CDR3 spans 14 amino acids. Germline-derived CDR1 and CDR2 are SEHNR and FQNEAQ (reference sequence). V gave up 4 bases and J gave up 2 bases, with 11 bases separating them. The CDR3 sequence: CASSSGVGNTEAFF. CDR3 nucleotide sequence: TGTGCCAGCAGCTCGGGGGTGGGCAACACTGAAGCTTTCTTT. Together with reference TRBV7-9 and TRBJ1-1, the CDR3 gives the full variable domain: DTGVSQNPRHKITKRGQNVTFRCDPISEHNRLYWYRQTLGQGPEFLTYFQNEAQLEKSRLLSDRFSAERPKGSFSTLEIQRTEQGDSAMYLCASSSGVGNTEAFFGQGTRLTVV.

This chain links TRBV28 with TRBJ2-1, with D possibly matching TRBD2 (5 bases). The CDR3 covers 16 residues. The V gene lost 6 bases and the J gene lost 0 bases, with 15 bases spanning the gap. The germline CDR1 and CDR2 sequences are MDHEN and SYDVKM. In DNA form, the CDR3 reads TGTGCCAGCAGCCCGGGGAACGCCGTCTCCTACAATGAGCAGTTCTTC. Its protein product is CASSPGNAVSYNEQFF.

The V and J genes are TRBV28 and TRBJ2-2; D may be TRBD2 (6 bases). Trimming took 7 bases from V and 7 from J, leaving 13 bases between them. Germline assignment: CDR1 MDHEN and CDR2 SYDVKM. There are 13 residues in the CDR3. The CDR3 nucleotides are TGTGCCAGCAAATCACTAGCAGGCGGGGAGCTGTTTTTT. Its protein product is CASKSLAGGELFF.

The chain joins TRBV10-2 to TRBJ1-5; 8 nucleotides align to TRBD1. The V segment lost 3 bases and the J segment 6 bases; nucleotides outside the gene matches: 4. Germline CDR1 WSHSY, CDR2 SAAADI. The CDR3 has 14 amino acids. The CDR3 DNA sequence: TGCGCCAGCAGTGACCGGACAGGGTTTCAGCCCCAGCATTTT. Protein: CASSDRTGFQPQHF.

This clone was detected once. The chain combines TRBV27 with TRBJ2-3; 7 bases match TRBD2. Germline V CDR1 and CDR2: MNHEY, SMNVEV (reference sequence). V shed 5 bases and J 0 bases; nucleotides not matched to a gene: 11. CDR3 length: 17 residues. The CDR3: CASSPVGAGDSTDTQYF. CDR3 nucleotides: TGTGCCAGCAGTCCCGTCGGGGCGGGAGATAGCACAGATACGCAGTATTTT.

The J gene is TRBJ1-6, the V gene TRBV4-1; D gene ambiguous. V dropped 1 base and J dropped 3 bases, with 13 bases sitting between them. This CDR3 has 17 amino acids. Per germline, CDR1 MGHRA and CDR2 YSYEKL. CDR3 sequence (DNA): TGCGCCAGCAGCCAAGGGCAAAGACGGAGCTATAATTCACCCCTCCACTTT. It is translated as CASSQGQRRSYNSPLHF.

The table lists this clone with a few counts. The J gene is TRBJ1-1, the V gene TRBV1; TRBD1, as called in the table, went unchecked against the DNA. TRBV1 is designated a pseudogene. This CDR3 contains 13 residues. The CDR3 loop reads CTSSRVRNTEAFF. DNA of the CDR3: TGCACCAGCTCCAGGGTCCGGAACACTGAAGCTTTCTTT.

In this sample, this clone turned up a few times. The genes are TRBV6-5 and TRBJ2-7; 9 bases fit TRBD1. Germline-derived CDR1 and CDR2 are MNHEY and SVGAGI. V dropped 7 bases and J dropped 3; count of bases not matched to a gene: 4. The CDR3 is 13 amino acids. CDR3 sequence: CASKWTGVYEQYF. The CDR3 coding sequence is TGTGCCAGCAAATGGACAGGGGTCTACGAGCAGTACTTC.

The chain joins TRBV2 to TRBJ2-2, with D tentatively TRBD2 (5 bases). The CDR3 has 14 residues. Germline V CDR1 and CDR2: SNHLY, FYNNEI. V lost 7 bases and J lost 7, with 16 bases in between. CDR3 region: CASTPSRSGGELFF. CDR3 nucleotide sequence: TGTGCCAGCACGCCCTCAAGGAGCGGCGGGGAGCTGTTTTTT.

The V gene is TRBV29-1, the J gene TRBJ2-7, with 9 bases that match TRBD2. Germline-derived CDR1 and CDR2 are SQVTM and ANQGSEA. The CDR3 runs to 14 residues. With 7 bases clipped from V and 2 bases from J, the junction kept 9 bases outside the gene matches. The CDR3 is CSGVAGLAPYEQYF. The CDR3 bases are TGCAGCGGGGTGGCGGGACTAGCTCCCTACGAGCAGTACTTC.

A single count supports this clone. The chain employs TRBV19 and TRBJ1-4; tentatively, D is TRBD1 (5 bases). CDR3 size: 15 residues. The germline gives CDR1 LNHDA, CDR2 SQIVND (reference sequence). V dropped 6 bases and J dropped 8 bases, with 19 bases sitting between them. CDR3 in DNA: TGTGCCAGTAGCGTCGGGGAGGGCCACAGGGAAAAACTGTTTTTT. It specifies CASSVGEGHREKLFF.

This clone was picked up one time. The V gene is TRBV2, the J gene TRBJ2-3, with 8 bases that match TRBD1. V shed 5 bases, J shed 3 bases, and the junction held 7 bases outside the gene matches. The CDR3 is made up of 15 amino acids. The germline gives CDR1 SNHLY, CDR2 FYNNEI. The CDR3 region is CASSSRDRRTDTQYF. In DNA, the CDR3 is TGTGCCAGCAGTAGCCGGGACAGGCGGACAGATACGCAGTATTTT.

V gene TRBV30 combines with J gene TRBJ1-4; weak D call: TRBD1 (5 bases). V gave up 2 bases and J gave up 0 bases, with 10 bases separating them. The CDR3 has 15 residues. Germline values: CDR1 GTSNPN, CDR2 SVGIG (reference sequence). In DNA, the CDR3 is TGTGCCTGGAGTCAGGGTGTTGCAACTAATGAAAAACTGTTTTTT. Encoded protein: CAWSQGVATNEKLFF. Supplemented by reference TRBV30 and TRBJ1-4, the full variable domain reads SQTIHQWPATLVQPVGSPLSLECTVEGTSNPNLYWYRQAAGRGLQLLFYSVGIGQISSEVPQNLSASRPQDRQFILSSKKLLLSDSGFYLCAWSQGVATNEKLFFGSGTQLSVL.

The chain couples TRBV18 to TRBJ2-3; D is uncertain. Germline-derived CDR1 and CDR2 are KGHSH and LQKENI. Trimming took off 1 base at V and 0 bases at J, with 14 bases between the two ends. This CDR3 comprises 17 residues. The CDR3 region is CASSPLGRRISTDTQYF. The CDR3 DNA reads TGTGCCAGCTCACCACTCGGCCGGAGAATTAGCACAGATACGCAGTATTTT.

The chain has TRBV28 and TRBJ1-1, with D possibly matching TRBD1 (6 bases). The CDR3 contains 13 residues. CDR1 and CDR2 from the germline V gene are MDHEN and SYDVKM. The V gene lost 10 bases and the J gene lost 3 bases, with 15 bases spanning the gap. The CDR3 protein is CATGGGSYTEAFF. The CDR3 DNA reads TGTGCCACGGGAGGGGGATCGTACACTGAAGCTTTCTTT.

This clone was seen a few times. The gene calls are TRBV18 and TRBJ2-7; TRBD1 agrees at 8 bases. V gave up 3 bases and J gave up 4 bases; unmatched junction bases: 11. Per germline, CDR1 KGHSH and CDR2 LQKENI. The CDR3 sequence is 16 residues long. This CDR3 is CASSPRQGTGAYEQYF. Written as DNA, the CDR3 is TGTGCCAGCTCACCGAGACAGGGGACCGGAGCGTACGAGCAGTACTTC.

The V and J genes are TRBV11-2 and TRBJ2-7; possibly TRBD2 for D (5 bases). The V and J ends lost 1 base and 5 bases respectively, with 12 bases between them. CDR1 is SGHAT, CDR2 FQNNGV, per germline. The CDR3 length is 14 residues. The CDR3 loop is CASSLAGRGHEQYF. The CDR3 DNA sequence: TGTGCCAGCAGCTTAGCCGGACGAGGGCACGAGCAGTACTTC.

The chain uses TRBV4-1 and TRBJ2-1; 10 nucleotides match TRBD2. J lost 3 bases, V lost 0 bases, and 11 bases had no gene match. The CDR3 loop spans 19 amino acids. CDR1 and CDR2 (germline): MGHRA, YSYEKL. The CDR3 is CASSQDRATSGENYNEQFF. CDR3 coding DNA: TGCGCCAGCAGCCAAGATCGGGCTACTAGCGGGGAGAACTACAATGAGCAGTTCTTC.

J is TRBJ1-5 and V is TRBV2, with no clear D. The CDR3 has 13 residues. The germline V gene encodes CDR1 SNHLY and CDR2 FYNNEI. The V end lost 7 bases, the J end lost 8 bases, and 15 bases lay between the germline ends. The CDR3: CASTSARAEPQHF. CDR3 coding DNA: TGTGCCAGCACAAGTGCCCGAGCGGAGCCCCAGCATTTT.

This chain links TRBV3-1 (or the pseudogene TRBV3-2) with TRBJ2-2, with D perhaps TRBD2 (5 bases). Germline CDR1 and CDR2: LGHDT and YNNKEL (reference sequence). The CDR3 length is 14 residues. V lost 2 bases, J lost 4 bases, and 8 bases lay in between. The CDR3 coding sequence is TGTGCCAGCAGCCAAATAGGAGGCACCGGGGAGCTGTTTTTT. This translates into CASSQIGGTGELFF.

The gene calls are TRBV16 and TRBJ1-5; TRBD1 might be the D (6 bases). This CDR3 comprises 15 residues. Germline CDR1 and CDR2: KGHSY and FQNENV. V lost 4 bases and J 0 bases, leaving 10 bases between the germline ends. DNA for the CDR3: TGTGCCAGCAGCCGGGGGACAATTAGCAATCAGCCCCAGCATTTT. Translated: CASSRGTISNQPQHF.

The V call is TRBV7-9, the J call TRBJ1-2; D remains ambiguous. Trimming cost V 1 base and J 5 bases, with 8 bases left between them. The CDR3 length is 13 residues. CDR1 is SEHNR and CDR2 is FQNEAQ in the germline V gene (reference sequence). The CDR3 DNA reads as TGTGCCAGCAGCTTAGGGGCTGGGTATGGCTACACCTTC. Its protein product is CASSLGAGYGYTF. Full variable domain (rest looked up from reference TRBV7-9 and TRBJ1-2): DTGVSQNPRHKITKRGQNVTFRCDPISEHNRLYWYRQTLGQGPEFLTYFQNEAQLEKSRLLSDRFSAERPKGSFSTLEIQRTEQGDSAMYLCASSLGAGYGYTFGSGTRLTVV.

The genes are TRBV5-1 and TRBJ2-3; D gene uncertain. The V gene's germline CDR1 is SGHRS and CDR2 YFSETQ. Trimming took off 0 bases at V and 1 base at J, with 6 bases between the two ends. The CDR3 sequence is 14 residues long. Written as DNA, the CDR3 is TGCGCCAGCAGCTTGGCTCCGGGCACAGATACGCAGTATTTT. It codes for CASSLAPGTDTQYF.